These 27 T cell receptor beta chains were sequenced from one sample in a study of CD8 T cells in Susac syndrome. Reverse transcription of roughly 0.5 to 1 ug RNA was carried out with random hexamers. TCRdb re-called the immunoSEQ multiplex PCR reads through MiXCR, storing one row per CDR3 protein. Among 150,000 to 200,000 distinct CDR3 sequences listed, just under 95% were seen once. The sequenced sample consisted of CD4+ T cells from PBMCs. The origin of the receptors is a human donor in good health.

The chain's CDR3 is CASSQDITSEQYF. The CDR3 DNA follows: TGCGCCAGCAGCCAAGATATAACTAGCGAGCAGTACTTC. The chain links TRBV4-3 to TRBJ2-7, with TRBD2 as a possible D gene (5 bases). Trimming stripped 0 bases from V and 6 bases from J, with 9 bases between. Germline CDR1 LGHNA, CDR2 YSLEER. The CDR3 totals 13 residues.

The V gene is TRBV20-1, the J gene TRBJ2-5; no firm D call. Germline-derived CDR1 and CDR2 are DFQATT and SNEGSKA (reference sequence). This CDR3 has 14 amino acids. V was clipped by 0 bases and J by 2 bases, with 10 bases between them. The CDR3 region has the DNA TGCAGTGCTAGAGAAAAGGGCCTACAAGAGACCCAGTACTTC. Translated, it gives CSAREKGLQETQYF.

The chain joins TRBV12-3 or TRBV12-4 to TRBJ2-4; D ambiguous. The V gene lost 1 base and the J gene lost 7 bases, with 5 bases spanning the gap. The CDR3 is 12 amino acids. Here the CDR3 reads CASSLERNIQYF. CDR3 nucleotides: TGTGCCAGCAGTTTAGAAAGGAACATTCAGTACTTC.

The chain carries TRBV6-1 and TRBJ2-6; D perhaps matches TRBD1 (5 bases). This CDR3 contains 17 residues. Between the trimmed V and J ends, which lost 6 bases and 2 bases, there was a span of 17 bases. CDR1 MNHNS and CDR2 SASEGT come from the germline V gene. This CDR3 reads CASSPNRQGTGANVLTF. CDR3 coding DNA: TGTGCCAGCAGCCCAAACCGGCAGGGAACTGGGGCCAACGTCCTGACTTTC.

The genes are TRBV4-3 and TRBJ2-6; D not resolved. Germline V gene sequence: CDR1 LGHNA, CDR2 YSLEER. The V and J ends lost 1 base and 1 base respectively, with 14 bases between them. This CDR3 has 18 residues. Here the CDR3 reads CASSQGPEASSGANVLTF. The DNA of the CDR3 is TGCGCCAGCAGCCAAGGTCCTGAAGCCTCGTCTGGGGCCAACGTCCTGACTTTC.

V usage is TRBV20-1 and J usage is TRBJ2-3; 8 bases fit TRBD2. Germline V gene sequence: CDR1 DFQATT, CDR2 SNEGSKA (reference sequence). This CDR3 contains 15 residues. V trimming: 4 bases; J trimming: 2 bases; junction bases outside the gene matches: 8. CDR3 DNA sequence: TGCAGTGCTATCGCTAGCGGGCGATACACAGATACGCAGTATTTT. This translates into CSAIASGRYTDTQYF.

The gene calls are TRBV15 and TRBJ2-7; D might be TRBD2 (5 bases). Germline CDR1 LNHNV, CDR2 YYDKDF (reference sequence). The CDR3 length is 12 residues. V was clipped by 4 bases and J by 5 bases, with 9 bases between them. The CDR3 coding sequence is TGTGCCACCAGCAATCGGGGAGACGAGCAGTACTTC. Amino acids: CATSNRGDEQYF.

The chain has TRBV7-9 and TRBJ1-2, with a weak D call TRBD1 (5 bases). Germline-derived CDR1 and CDR2 are SEHNR and FQNEAQ (reference sequence). This CDR3 comprises 14 residues. Trimming took 5 bases from V and 7 from J, leaving 17 bases between them. CDR3 nucleotides: TGTGCCAGCAGCCTCAGCCGGGACTCGAGTGGCTACACCTTC. It translates to CASSLSRDSSGYTF.

CDR3 sequence: CASSSHRRTGPSPAFF. DNA of the CDR3: TGTGCCAGCAGCTCGCACCGAAGGACAGGGCCCTCCCCAGCTTTCTTT. This chain joins TRBV7-9 and TRBJ1-1; TRBD1 aligns across 8 bases. The CDR3 runs to 16 residues. Germline lookup yields CDR1 SEHNR and CDR2 FQNEAQ (reference sequence). V lost 4 bases and J lost 10; bases outside the gene matches: 17.

This chain connects TRBV20-1 to TRBJ2-7; possibly TRBD2 for D (6 bases). Per the germline V gene, CDR1 is DFQATT and CDR2 is SNEGSKA (reference sequence). The CDR3 has 13 amino acids. V lost 6 bases and J lost 1, with 13 bases in between. Here the CDR3 reads CSAAGPGSYEQYF. Here the CDR3 DNA reads TGCAGTGCGGCGGGACCGGGATCCTACGAGCAGTACTTC.

The chain employs TRBV7-2 and TRBJ2-3; 9 bases map to TRBD2. CDR1 is SGHTA and CDR2 is FQGNSA in the germline V gene. The CDR3 runs 16 residues. V lost 1 base and J lost 4; bases outside the gene matches: 6. CDR3 residues: CASSLGIAGGADTQYF. The CDR3 DNA sequence: TGTGCCAGCAGCTTAGGGATCGCGGGAGGGGCAGATACGCAGTATTTT.

This chain links TRBV9 with TRBJ2-1, with TRBD2 matching over 7 bases. This CDR3 region has 17 residues. CDR1 and CDR2 (germline): SGDLS, YYNGEE. After removal of 4 bases from V and 6 bases from J, the junction contained 16 bases not matched to a gene. CDR3 sequence (DNA): TGTGCCAGCAGCCCCACCCTAGGAGCGGGACGGCCCAATGAGCAGTTCTTC. Its translation is CASSPTLGAGRPNEQFF.

The gene calls are TRBV29-1 and TRBJ2-3, with D hard to call. Deletions cut 7 bases from V and 5 bases from J, with 7 bases between. Germline loops: CDR1 SQVTM, CDR2 ANQGSEA. The length of the CDR3 is 10 residues. CDR3 region: CSGFGDTQYF. DNA of the CDR3: TGCAGCGGGTTCGGAGATACGCAGTATTTT.

The rearrangement uses TRBV5-4 and TRBJ2-1, with D unclear. CDR1 is SGHNT, CDR2 YYREEE, per germline (reference sequence). The CDR3 runs 12 residues. V was shortened by 4 bases and J by 9 bases, with 11 bases between the two germline ends. The CDR3 region has the DNA TGTGCCAGCAGCCCCATCAAGGGTGAGCAGTTCTTC. Translated: CASSPIKGEQFF.

This sequence joins TRBV19 and TRBJ1-5; TRBD1 matches 8 bases. Germline CDR1 is LNHDA and CDR2 is SQIVND (reference sequence). After removal of 5 bases from V and 2 bases from J, the junction contained 5 bases not matched to a gene. The length of the CDR3 is 15 residues. CDR3 DNA sequence: TGTGCCAGTAGTCCTAGGACAGGGCGCAATCAGCCCCAGCATTTT. Translated: CASSPRTGRNQPQHF.

The V and J genes are TRBV4-3 and TRBJ1-1; 7 positions agree with TRBD1. This CDR3 is built from 14 residues. Germline V gene lookup returns CDR1 LGHNA and CDR2 YSLEER. V trimming: 1 base; J trimming: 6 bases; junction bases outside the gene matches: 5. CDR3 protein: CASSQASGGSEAFF. The DNA for the CDR3 is TGCGCCAGCAGCCAAGCCTCAGGGGGTTCTGAAGCTTTCTTT.

The CDR3 DNA follows: TGCAGTGCTAAGAGCACCGGCGGGTTCAGCTCCTACAATGAGCAGTTCTTC. Translating it yields CSAKSTGGFSSYNEQFF. The gene calls are TRBV20-1 and TRBJ2-1; tentatively, D is TRBD2 (5 bases). V was pared by 4 bases and J by 0 bases, with 19 bases between. Germline-derived CDR1 and CDR2 are DFQATT and SNEGSKA (reference sequence). There are 17 residues in the CDR3.

In nucleotides, the CDR3 is TGTGCCAGCAGTTTGGGGAGGTGGTATGGCTACACCTTC. It encodes CASSLGRWYGYTF. The chain combines TRBV12-3 or TRBV12-4 with TRBJ1-2; no clear D gene. V lost 3 bases to trimming and J lost 5 bases, with 10 bases between them. This CDR3 contains 13 residues.

The rearrangement uses TRBV15 and TRBJ2-1; D tentatively reads TRBD1 or TRBD2 (5 bases each). Between the trimmed V and J ends, which lost 0 bases and 5 bases, there was a span of 14 bases. The CDR3 has 16 amino acids. The V gene's germline CDR1 is LNHNV and CDR2 YYDKDF (reference sequence). Written as DNA, the CDR3 is TGTGCCACCAGCAGAGATCGGGGCACAAGGGACAATGAGCAGTTCTTC. It encodes CATSRDRGTRDNEQFF.

Only one count was recorded for this clonotype. The V gene is TRBV7-9, the J gene TRBJ2-7, with a weak D call TRBD1 (6 bases). The CDR3 has 15 amino acids. Trimming removed 9 bases at V and 3 bases at J, with 21 bases between. Germline V lookup: CDR1 SEHNR, CDR2 FQNEAQ (reference sequence). CDR3 in DNA: TGTGCCAGTGCTCGTTCCGGGACATCTTTCTACGAGCAGTACTTC. Residues: CASARSGTSFYEQYF.

J is TRBJ2-7 and V is TRBV6-6; 7 nucleotides match TRBD2. The germline CDR1 and CDR2 sequences are MNHNY and SVGAGI (reference sequence). The V and J ends lost 2 bases and 5 bases, in that order; junction bases with no gene match: 0. The CDR3 sequence is 12 residues long. CDR3 residues: CASSYAGDEQYF. In DNA form, the CDR3 reads TGTGCCAGCAGTTACGCGGGGGACGAGCAGTACTTC.

This clonotype was picked up one time. No DNA is shown, since the ends of the CDR3 on it are uncertain; the CDR3 is the one TCRdb lists. The CDR3 region is CASSSSTGGNTEAFF. This chain joins TRBV25-1 and TRBJ1-1; the table calls TRBD1, which could not be checked here. Per the germline V gene, CDR1 is MGHDK and CDR2 is SYGVNS. The CDR3 spans 15 amino acids, including both terminal residues.

The J gene is TRBJ2-1, the V gene TRBV20-1; 7 bases are a match to TRBD2. Looked up from germline, CDR1 is DFQATT and CDR2 is SNEGSKA (reference sequence). This CDR3 is 13 amino acids long. The J segment lost 6 bases and the V segment lost 3 bases, leaving 5 bases of the junction unmatched. CDR3 sequence reads: CSASVAGVNEQFF. CDR3 DNA: TGCAGTGCTAGCGTGGCGGGAGTCAATGAGCAGTTCTTC.

V usage is TRBV11-1 and J usage is TRBJ2-3; TRBD2 aligns across 8 bases. This CDR3 is 15 amino acids long. The V gene end was trimmed by 6 bases and the J gene end by 0 bases; junction bases not matched to a gene: 5. From germline, CDR1 is SGHAT and CDR2 FQDESV (reference sequence). CDR3 sequence reads: CASRRSGISTDTQYF. The CDR3 DNA sequence: TGTGCCAGCAGGCGTAGCGGGATCAGCACAGATACGCAGTATTTT.

The chain recombines TRBV25-1 with TRBJ2-1, with TRBD1 matching over 9 bases. This CDR3 comprises 14 residues. The J segment lost 8 bases and the V segment lost 5 bases, leaving 7 bases of the junction unmatched. CDR1 and CDR2 (germline): MGHDK, SYGVNS. The CDR3 nucleotides are TGTGCCAGCAGTAGAACAGGGGGCGTGGATGAGCAGTTCTTC. Its protein product is CASSRTGGVDEQFF.

This chain uses TRBV27 with TRBJ1-5; D call uncertain. This CDR3 contains 13 residues. Deletions cut 2 bases from V and 1 base from J, with 3 bases between. Per the germline V gene, CDR1 is MNHEY and CDR2 is SMNVEV (reference sequence). The CDR3 loop is CASSLRSNQPQHF. The CDR3 nucleotides are TGTGCCAGCAGTTTACGGAGCAATCAGCCCCAGCATTTT.

The chain is built from TRBV6-5 and TRBJ2-3; D gene ambiguous. Germline-derived CDR1 and CDR2 are MNHEY and SVGAGI. Between the trimmed V and J ends, which lost 7 bases and 3 bases, there was a span of 11 bases. This CDR3 contains 13 residues. The CDR3 coding sequence is TGTGCCAGCAAGATTCAGGCGACAGATACGCAGTATTTT. Its translation: CASKIQATDTQYF.